This is a list of T cell receptor beta chains from one sample in a study of T cell responses to AZD1222 COVID-19 vaccine. Libraries were prepared by immunoSEQ multiplex PCR; TCRdb keeps only in-frame clonotypes and omits some of them. Found here are about 200,000 clones, roughly 88% of them singletons; the top ten hold over 6%. Here the sequenced sample was peripheral blood, taken on day 0 of AZD1222 vaccination. The receptors were gathered from an adult in good health. CDR3s include the opening cysteine and the closing phenylalanine or tryptophan.

v_call,j_call,cdr3_length,cdr3_aa
TRBV7-9,TRBJ2-7,12,CASSLELFEQYF
TRBV10-1,TRBJ1-5,16,CASSQDSLYSNQPQHF
TRBV27,TRBJ2-7,12,CASGHWGREQYF
TRBV7-9,TRBJ2-3,15,CASSYTGTGTDTQYF
TRBV20-1,TRBJ2-5,12,CSASAEGETQYF
TRBV4-1,TRBJ1-2,14,CASSQAHSNYGYTF
TRBV2,TRBJ2-3,14,CASGAGAGTDTQYF
TRBV27,TRBJ2-5,15,CASKLRAGGQETQYF
TRBV6-2/TRBV6-3,TRBJ1-5,18,CASTPGAVFGRVFQPQHF
TRBV6-2/TRBV6-3,TRBJ2-3,12,CASSLRPDTQYF
TRBV5-4,TRBJ2-7,14,CASSLIGSSYEQYF
TRBV3-1/TRBV3-2,TRBJ1-2,16,CASSELRTGRGYGYTF
TRBV6-5,TRBJ1-5,12,CASSYEDQPQHF
TRBV29-1,TRBJ1-2,11,CSGYSFWGYTF
TRBV11-2,TRBJ1-4,16,CASSLGNRGSNEKLFF
TRBV30,TRBJ1-1,14,CAWAPILANTEAFF
TRBV7-7,TRBJ2-2,16,CASSLGTGGGTGELFF
TRBV2,TRBJ2-3,14,CARNTASSTDTQYF
TRBV2,TRBJ2-5,12,CASDRGLETQYF
TRBV6-5,TRBJ1-2,12,CASSAAGTGYTF
TRBV7-3,TRBJ1-1,15,CASSKEPGQGSEAFF
TRBV25-1,TRBJ1-1,12,CASSQGNTEAFF
TRBV13,TRBJ2-7,13,CASSAPDRDEQYF
TRBV7-2,TRBJ1-2,16,CASSSSGSRFGYGYTF
TRBV27,TRBJ2-1,13,CASSLLLSQGFFF
TRBV19,TRBJ1-3,15,CASKNDRYSGNTIYF
TRBV7-8,TRBJ1-5,14,CASSQEGGRQPQHF
TRBV11-3,TRBJ1-6,14,CASSSGRGNSPLHF
TRBV14,TRBJ1-1,14,CASSYIQGATEAFF
TRBV6-5,TRBJ1-1,15,CASSSGVGWDTEAFF
TRBV18,TRBJ2-5,15,CASSPLKWGQETQYF
TRBV5-4,TRBJ2-3,16,CASSLGLAGSADTQYF
TRBV19,TRBJ2-7,14,CASSTDRASYEQYF
TRBV5-1,TRBJ1-2,13,CASSLRDNYGYTF
TRBV1,TRBJ2-2,15,CTSSQETGGAGELFF
TRBV15,TRBJ1-2,14,CATSRDLGFYGYTF
TRBV6-2/TRBV6-3,TRBJ1-5,13,CASSETWGQPQHF
TRBV5-5,TRBJ2-7,17,CASSLGSYRGRSYEQYF
TRBV4-2,TRBJ1-5,16,CASSQVDRNTNQPQHF
TRBV5-1,TRBJ2-2,15,CASSLVRAGTGELFF
TRBV20-1,TRBJ1-4,14,CSASHLAENEKLFF
TRBV27,TRBJ1-2,15,CASRAPGRGHYGYTF
TRBV25-1,TRBJ2-3,14,CASSVGLHSDTQYF
TRBV12-3/TRBV12-4,TRBJ2-2,13,CASSLLDTGELFF
TRBV7-7,TRBJ2-1,15,CASSPSGSSYNEQFF
TRBV10-3,TRBJ1-4,15,CAISESTGGNEKLFF
TRBV29-1,TRBJ2-2,14,CSVGDRGETGELFF
TRBV2,TRBJ1-2,13,CASSGMDRYGYTF
TRBV10-2,TRBJ2-5,12,CASSETGGPQYF
TRBV4-2,TRBJ2-6,19,CASSPDPGQLISGANVLTF
TRBV18,TRBJ1-3,17,CASSVGPKELSGNTIYF